This entry lists 6 T cell receptor beta chains sequenced from one sample in a study of blood T cell repertoires in COVID-19. Profiled with immunoSEQ multiplex PCR; TCRdb holds only in-frame clones, not every one. The profile covers fewer than 350,000 clones, with about 89% appearing a single time and around 4.8% taken by the ten largest. Input material: PBMCs or T cells enriched from blood (not recorded which). The receptors here all came from a man aged 60-69 years who had recovered from COVID-19.

The chain has TRBV15 and TRBJ1-6; 9 bases map to TRBD1. Germline assignment: CDR1 LNHNV and CDR2 YYDKDF (reference sequence). CDR3 size: 17 residues. The V gene end was trimmed by 1 base and the J gene end by 7 bases; junction bases not matched to a gene: 8. The CDR3 reads CATSRVGQGLGNSPLHF. The CDR3 bases are TGTGCCACCAGCAGAGTCGGACAGGGGCTGGGAAATTCACCCCTCCACTTT.

The rearrangement joins TRBV19 to TRBJ1-5, with D uncertain. This CDR3 comprises 13 residues. V was cut by 3 bases and J by 4 bases, with 7 bases left in between. CDR1 is LNHDA, CDR2 SQIVND, per germline (reference sequence). CDR3 nucleotides: TGTGCCAGTAGTATGCCGGTGAATCAGCCCCAGCATTTT. Amino acids: CASSMPVNQPQHF.

The rearrangement joins TRBV2 to TRBJ1-5; the D gene is possibly TRBD1 (5 bases). Trimming removed 2 bases from V and 11 bases from J, with 16 bases in between. Germline V CDR1 and CDR2: SNHLY, FYNNEI. The CDR3 runs 14 residues. The CDR3 sequence is CASSEMGRALTQHF. CDR3 in DNA: TGTGCCAGCAGTGAAATGGGCAGGGCTTTGACCCAGCATTTT.

This clone was seen once. The rearrangement links TRBV20-1 to TRBJ1-1; 10 bases match TRBD1. V lost 2 bases and J lost 10; bases outside the gene matches: 1. This CDR3 region has 11 residues. Germline lookup yields CDR1 DFQATT and CDR2 SNEGSKA (reference sequence). The CDR3 sequence is CSARWDRGAFF. Written as DNA, the CDR3 is TGCAGTGCTAGATGGGACAGGGGAGCTTTCTTT.

The rearrangement joins TRBV7-2 to TRBJ2-1; D might be TRBD2 (6 bases). This CDR3 has 13 residues. From germline, CDR1 is SGHTA and CDR2 FQGNSA. V lost 4 bases and J lost 6, with 10 bases in between. CDR3 DNA: TGTGCCAGCAGCTCAAGGGGAGGCAATGAGCAGTTCTTC. Its translation: CASSSRGGNEQFF.

The rearrangement uses TRBV12-3 or TRBV12-4 and TRBJ2-5; D gene uncertain. Trimming stripped 5 bases from V and 5 bases from J, with 9 bases between. This CDR3 contains 12 residues. The CDR3 DNA follows: TGTGCCAGCAGTCCCACCCGGGAGACCCAGTACTTC. Translated, it gives CASSPTRETQYF.